This T cell receptor (beta chain) was sequenced during a study of neurological immune-mediated disorders. TCRdb reanalysed the 5' RACE reads using MiXCR and keeps one entry per CDR3 protein. The table lists about 46,000 distinct CDR3 sequences, 9% to 12% of them singletons. This clonotype was counted many times. V was shortened by 5 bases and J by 1 base, with 11 bases between the two germline ends. CDR3 length equals 14 residues. Germline assignment: CDR1 SGHVS and CDR2 FQNEAQ. The clonotype originates from a man between 65 and 85 years old with HTLV-1-associated myelopathy (HAM/TSP). The sequenced material came from PBMCs. This rearrangement joins TRBV7-8 to TRBJ2-5; D ambiguous. DNA of the CDR3: TGTGCCAGCAGCGCACGACGCCTCCAAGAGACCCAGTACTTC. Its translation: CASSARRLQETQYF.